This T cell receptor beta chain was identified in a study of tissue T cells after allogeneic stem cell transplantation. This clone came up once. Antigen: not known. The CDR3 totals 11 residues. The germline V gene encodes CDR1 ENHRY and CDR2 SYGVKD. Trimming cost V 1 base and J 6 bases, with 4 bases left between them. Method: immunoSEQ multiplex PCR; TCRdb's copy keeps in-frame clones and lacks some. The sample has some 25,000 clones; 70% to 75% are singletons. General observations from the study: Blood and spleen captured only part of the tissue TCR repertoire.

The source of this sequence is a female donor of 60 years or more with lung cancer. The genes are TRBV10-3 and TRBJ2-7; D is undetermined. The specimen comprised tissue from the ileum, sampled at autopsy. The CDR3 DNA is TGTGCCATCAGTGAGTTTACCGAGCAGTACTTC. This gives the protein CAISEFTEQYF.